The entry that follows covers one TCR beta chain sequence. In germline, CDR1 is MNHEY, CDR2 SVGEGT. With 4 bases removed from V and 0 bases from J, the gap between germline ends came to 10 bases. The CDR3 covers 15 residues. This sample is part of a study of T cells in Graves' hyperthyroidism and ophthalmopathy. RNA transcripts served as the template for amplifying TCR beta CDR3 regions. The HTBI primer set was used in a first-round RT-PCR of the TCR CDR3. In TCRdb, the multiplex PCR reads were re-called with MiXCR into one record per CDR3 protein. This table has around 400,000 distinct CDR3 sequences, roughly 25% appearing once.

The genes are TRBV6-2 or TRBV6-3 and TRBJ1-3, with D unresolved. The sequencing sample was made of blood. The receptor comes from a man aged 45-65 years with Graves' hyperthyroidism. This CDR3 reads CASSWEGHSGNTIYF. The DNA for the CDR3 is TGTGCCAGCAGTTGGGAGGGCCACTCTGGAAACACCATATATTTT.